The T cell receptor (beta chain) under discussion was sequenced for a study of cytomegalovirus exposure and HLA in healthy donors. PCR was performed using 60 Vbeta and 13 Jbeta primers. Clones were read by immunoSEQ multiplex PCR, and TCRdb kept only the in-frame ones, dropping some. Here the sample table reports roughly 57,000 clones. The ends lost 4 bases at V and 2 bases at J; junction bases unmatched: 3. This CDR3 contains 14 residues. Germline CDR1 and CDR2: SGHAT and FQNNGV. Study-wide points: Later genetic work tied a missense DCLRE1C variant to beta-chain V and J trimming.

In the case of this clone: The antigen is unknown.

Sequenced material: PBMCs. The V gene is TRBV11-2, the J gene TRBJ1-1; 8 bases align to TRBD1. This clonotype was sampled from a woman in her twenties or thirties in good health and CMV-seropositive. CDR3 sequence (DNA): TGTGCCAGCAGCTACGGACAGGGCAACACTGAAGCTTTCTTT. Protein product: CASSYGQGNTEAFF.